The following is a T cell receptor beta chain sequence with its context. Its antigen is still unknown. The read ends 3 residues before the CDR3 terminus; that terminus is restored from the germline J gene. The data originate from a study of Tregs in tolerant kidney transplant recipients (dated by TCRdb to between 2018 and 2021). For context, the study as a whole: Related donors were used in the transplants with nonmyeloablative bone marrow transplantation, and mixed chimerism was transient in the human trials. The study applied TCRbeta sequencing to find donor-specific regulatory T cells before combined kidney and bone marrow transplantation and then followed those same cells after transplant. Points the paper makes about the study in general: Biological reproducibility was not examined directly, but technical replication error appeared to be minimal. The study was constrained by small patient numbers, and validation of the findings is required in larger populations and under other immunosuppression protocols. The most biologically relevant and donor-specific TCRbeta repertoire appeared to be identified by expanding Tregs with activated donor B cells. Donor-specific Treg expansion exceeded global Treg expansion in tolerant patients, suggesting antigen-driven rather than nonspecific expansion. PCR primers changed over time for some patients, so nucleotide-level comparison across those patients' samples was not possible.

For TCRbeta CDR3 sequencing, genomic DNA was extracted from sorted cells using the QIAGEN DNeasy Blood and Tissue Kit. High-throughput TCRbeta CDR3 sequencing, which included PCR amplification with bias correction and internal controls, was done commercially through immunoSEQ. The original pipeline was this. A unique productive TCRbeta sequence was defined by the CDR3 nucleotide sequence when primers matched, and otherwise by the CDR3 amino acid sequence together with the Vbeta and Jbeta genes. Sorting error was corrected by removing sequences shared between sorted populations at a frequency ratio of 2:1 or less, and the remaining shared sequences were assigned to the higher population. A sequence counted as donor-reactive if, in CFSE-low cells, the sequence had a frequency of at least 0.01% and was expanded at least 5-fold compared with unstimulated cells. Jensen-Shannon divergence calculated on the top 100 TCRbeta sequences ranked by frequency was used to measure repertoire divergence. For samples with multiple sequencing runs, sorting error was corrected in each run separately before the runs were combined. In TCRdb, the immuneACCESS table is reduced to in-frame sequences with V and J assigned. These tables do not hold every clone; where another copy was compared, an unresolved V gene accounts for under half, and the others remain unexplained. That table is the source of V, J and clone size, and D and trimming were worked out from the DNA. The table kept for this sample lists tens of thousands of clones. The top ten clones comprise about 0.76% of the sample.

What the time point label conveys for this sample: blood sample drawn before combined kidney and bone marrow transplant. Unstimulated Tregs (CD4+CD25+CD127-), CD4+ non-Tregs (CD4+CD25-), CD4 and CD8 cells were FACS-sorted from thawed PBMCs. Patients were a few combined kidney and bone marrow transplant recipients from the ITN036ST trial, and only these trial subjects had samples available. Healthy control blood was separated into PBMCs by Ficoll density gradient and cryopreserved, and patient PBMCs were collected both before and after transplant. The germline V gene encodes CDR1 SGHTA and CDR2 FQGNSA. There are 15 amino acids in the CDR3, from cysteine to phenylalanine inclusive. Of the CDR3's DNA, 36 bases were read; they are in frame from base 1. The germline V and J ends show losses of 5 bases and 4 bases respectively, and no gene match explains 8 bases of the junction.

Sequencing was performed on CD4+ T cells from blood, taken before the transplant. This chain joins TRBV7-2 to TRBJ2-7, and 10 bases in between align with TRBD1. The receptor's source is a human donor who received a combined kidney and bone marrow transplant. CDR3 region: CASSLGQGESYEQYF. The part of the CDR3 DNA that was read is TGTGCCAGCAGCCTAGGACAGGGGGAGTCGTACGAG.